A single count supports the clone carrying this TCR beta chain. The source of the sample is a study of follicular helper T cells after annual influenza vaccination. Using immunoSEQ multiplex PCR, the repertoire was profiled, and TCRdb retains in-frame clones only, with some absent. The table has several thousand clones, about 79% seen once; the top ten hold around 2.1%. Regarding time point: 2015-2016 season, pre-vaccination. Adults received seasonal inactivated influenza vaccine, with sorted blood CD4 subsets sequenced before and after. Donors were community-dwelling with no influenza vaccine in the prior 6 months. Donors with HIV/AIDS, active malignancy, immunomodulators or active illness were excluded. V lost 2 bases and J 1 base, leaving 11 bases between the germline ends. Germline V CDR1 and CDR2: SGHAT, FQNNGV. This CDR3 contains 15 residues.

The clonotype originates from an adult who received the influenza vaccine. V usage is TRBV11-2 and J usage is TRBJ2-5; perhaps TRBD1 as D (6 bases). Sequencing used CXCR5+ CD38- circulating T follicular helper cells from blood, obtained on the day of influenza vaccination. Stated subset: circulating Tfh, non-naive CD4+CXCR5+PD-1+ (ICOS+CD38+ or ICOS-CD38-). CDR3 protein: CASSLMTGPQETQYF. The CDR3 nucleotides are TGTGCCAGCAGCTTAATGACAGGACCCCAAGAGACCCAGTACTTC.